The 7 T cell receptor beta chains in this list originate from one sample, sequenced in a study of cytomegalovirus exposure and HLA in healthy donors (dated 2017 in TCRdb). Libraries were built with the immunoSEQ multiplex PCR assay. For the multiplex PCR, a mixture combining 60 forward primers for TCR Vbeta segments and 13 reverse primers for TCR Jbeta segments was used. In TCRdb, the immuneACCESS table is reduced to in-frame sequences with V and J assigned. These tables do not hold every clone; where another copy was compared, an unresolved V gene accounts for under half, and the others remain unexplained. The sample profile shows 160,000 or so clones; 70% of them were found once. The ten largest make up 4.7% of the sample. The sequencing input was PBMCs. The receptor set was obtained from a man younger than 35 in good health and CMV-seropositive.

The chain recombines TRBV19 with TRBJ2-1; tentative D call: TRBD2 (6 bases). Trimming left V 7 bases short and J 7 bases short, with 29 bases between. CDR3 length equals 18 residues. The germline V gene encodes CDR1 LNHDA and CDR2 SQIVND (reference sequence). This chain's CDR3 is CASIRDGDQHLGGNEQFF. The CDR3 region has the DNA TGTGCCAGTATACGGGACGGGGACCAACACCTGGGAGGTAATGAGCAGTTCTTC.

V usage is TRBV7-9 and J usage is TRBJ2-1, with D perhaps TRBD2 (6 bases). The CDR3 contains 15 residues. Germline V gene data show CDR1 as SEHNR and CDR2 as FQNEAQ (reference sequence). V was shortened by 5 bases and J by 4 bases, with 15 bases between the two germline ends. CDR3 residues: CASSVPGLQYNEQFF. CDR3 coding DNA: TGTGCCAGCAGCGTCCCGGGACTCCAATACAATGAGCAGTTCTTC. Based on the CDR3 plus reference TRBV7-9 and TRBJ2-1, the full variable domain is DTGVSQNPRHKITKRGQNVTFRCDPISEHNRLYWYRQTLGQGPEFLTYFQNEAQLEKSRLLSDRFSAERPKGSFSTLEIQRTEQGDSAMYLCASSVPGLQYNEQFFGPGTRLTVL.

The chain is built from TRBV2 and TRBJ2-2; TRBD1 matches at 8 bases. Germline assignment: CDR1 SNHLY and CDR2 FYNNEI. The CDR3 has 16 amino acids. The junction had 9 bases not matched to a gene; V was cut back by 6 bases and J by 3 bases. The CDR3 bases are TGTGCCAGCAGGGTTAACCCGGGACAGGACACCGGGGAGCTGTTTTTT. This gives the protein CASRVNPGQDTGELFF.

The rearrangement joins TRBV18 to TRBJ1-1; TRBD1 is a possible D gene (6 bases). The CDR3 covers 16 residues. The V gene's germline CDR1 is KGHSH and CDR2 LQKENI. Deletions cut 2 bases from V and 2 bases from J, with 15 bases between. The CDR3, as DNA: TGTGCCAGCTCACCAGGGCAGGGGAGTCATAACACTGAAGCTTTCTTT. It encodes CASSPGQGSHNTEAFF.

This chain links TRBV13 with TRBJ1-3; TRBD1 matches at 9 bases. V shed 0 bases and J 4 bases; nucleotides not matched to a gene: 4. The CDR3 is 16 residues long. Looked up from germline, CDR1 is PRHDT and CDR2 is FYEKMQ (reference sequence). CDR3 protein: CASSLGQGASGNTIYF. The CDR3 DNA is TGTGCCAGCAGCTTAGGACAGGGGGCATCGGGAAACACCATATATTTT. The whole variable domain, remainder taken from reference TRBV13 and TRBJ1-3, is AAGVIQSPRHLIKEKRETATLKCYPIPRHDTVYWYQQGPGQDPQFLISFYEKMQSDKGSIPDRFSAQQFSDYHSELNMSSLELGDSALYFCASSLGQGASGNTIYFGEGSWLTVV.

The rearrangement links TRBV4-1 to TRBJ2-1; D is possibly TRBD2 (7 bases). V dropped 0 bases and J dropped 8 bases, with 20 bases sitting between them. Germline CDR1 is MGHRA and CDR2 is YSYEKL. CDR3 length: 17 amino acids. The CDR3: CASSQDPRGGPLHEQFF. In DNA, the CDR3 is TGCGCCAGCAGCCAAGATCCAAGGGGGGGCCCACTCCATGAGCAGTTCTTC.

The chain couples TRBV29-1 to TRBJ2-2; 12 nucleotides agree with TRBD1. The germline gives CDR1 SQVTM, CDR2 ANQGSEA. This CDR3 is built from 13 residues. V shed 7 bases and J 6 bases; nucleotides not matched to a gene: 3. The CDR3: CSAGQGAAGELFF. The CDR3 DNA sequence: TGCAGCGCGGGACAGGGGGCGGCCGGGGAGCTGTTTTTT.